This TCR beta chain was sequenced in a study of siplizumab effects on memory and regulatory T cells. Study observations and caveats: Few alloreactive clones mapped to unstimulated subsets. Naive T cells seemed more diverse than memory cells and seemed major alloresponse contributors.

Here immunoSEQ multiplex PCR was the method, and the copy in TCRdb shows in-frame clones only, minus some. Of 100,000 or so clones detected, about 93% appear once; the ten largest clones hold over 0.15%. Germline V gives CDR1 SGHDT, CDR2 YYEEEE. CDR3 length equals 16 residues. Trimming removed 2 bases at V and 2 bases at J, with 16 bases between. Note on this clone: Its antigen is unknown.

The chain links TRBV5-6 to TRBJ1-1; D is perhaps TRBD1 (5 bases). This receptor was obtained from a human donor in good health. Sequences were obtained from non-Treg CD4+ T cells sorted from blood. CDR3 region: CASSLLGQTDNTEAFF. The CDR3, as DNA: TGTGCCAGCAGCTTACTAGGTCAGACAGATAACACTGAAGCTTTCTTT. Complete variable domain (other parts from reference TRBV5-6 and TRBJ1-1): DAGVTQSPTHLIKTRGQQVTLRCSPKSGHDTVSWYQQALGQGPQFIFQYYEEEERQRGNFPDRFSGHQFPNYSSELNVNALLLGDSALYLCASSLLGQTDNTEAFFGQGTRLTVV.